This TCR beta chain was observed in a study of blood T cell repertoires in COVID-19. Study at large: COVID-19 samples collected from the United States, Italy and Spain covered acute and convalescent phases. T cells, B-cell-depleted T cells, or PBMCs supplied cDNA or gDNA.

The CDR3 spans 14 residues. The germline V and J ends were trimmed by 3 bases and 5 bases, with 13 bases remaining between them. Germline V gene data show CDR1 as GTSNPN and CDR2 as SVGIG (reference sequence). In the source study's methods: It was from reference gene primer amplification that nucleated cell counts were estimated. Here immunoSEQ multiplex PCR was the method, and the copy in TCRdb shows in-frame clones only, minus some. The V and J calls and the clone size are those of that table, but D and trimming were determined from the DNA. Found here are approximately 220,000 clones, approximately 80% of them singletons; the top ten hold around 27%.

Specimen: peripheral blood. The chain couples TRBV30 to TRBJ2-2; D is uncertain. This clonotype was obtained from a man aged 35 to 55 with acute or convalescent COVID-19. CDR3 sequence (DNA): TGTGCCTGGAGAGGTAGCTCAGAGACCGGGGAGCTGTTTTTT. Translated, it gives CAWRGSSETGELFF.